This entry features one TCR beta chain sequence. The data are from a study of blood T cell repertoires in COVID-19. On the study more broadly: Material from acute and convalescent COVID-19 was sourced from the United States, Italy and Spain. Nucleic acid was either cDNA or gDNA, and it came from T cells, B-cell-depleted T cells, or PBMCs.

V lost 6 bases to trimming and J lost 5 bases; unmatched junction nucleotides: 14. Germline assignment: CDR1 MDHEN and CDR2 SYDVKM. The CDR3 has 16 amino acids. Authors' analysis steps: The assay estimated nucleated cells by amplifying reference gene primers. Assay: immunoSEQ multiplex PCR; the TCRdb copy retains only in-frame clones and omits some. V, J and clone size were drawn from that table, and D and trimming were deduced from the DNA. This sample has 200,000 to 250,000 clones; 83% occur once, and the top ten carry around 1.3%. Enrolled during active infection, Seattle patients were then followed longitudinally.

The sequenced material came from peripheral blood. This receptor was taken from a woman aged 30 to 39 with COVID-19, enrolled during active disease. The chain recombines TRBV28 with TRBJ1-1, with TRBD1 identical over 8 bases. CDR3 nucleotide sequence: TGTGCCAGCAGACCTCAGGGGGCCGGGGGGAGAACTGAAGCTTTCTTT. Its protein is CASRPQGAGGRTEAFF.